A single sample is the source of the 18 T cell receptor beta chains below, sequenced in a study of identifying expanded T cells in peripheral blood. Clones were sequenced by immunoSEQ multiplex PCR, and TCRdb holds only the in-frame ones, with some missing. In the table there are tens of thousands of clones, roughly four fifths of which are singletons. The sequenced sample consisted of blood. These receptor sequences come from a person aged 18 to 75 in good health.

The count of this clone is one. The chain links TRBV19 to TRBJ1-2; 7 bases are shared with TRBD1. With 4 bases clipped from V and 6 bases from J, the junction kept 11 bases outside the gene matches. From germline, CDR1 is LNHDA and CDR2 SQIVND (reference sequence). The CDR3 is 15 residues long. This CDR3 is CASSTGTAQGNGYTF. Here the CDR3 DNA reads TGTGCCAGTAGTACCGGGACAGCCCAAGGCAATGGCTACACCTTC.

The rearrangement joins TRBV4-1 to TRBJ1-3; D not resolved. The CDR3 is 15 amino acids. Germline V gives CDR1 MGHRA, CDR2 YSYEKL. Trimming pared 0 bases from V and 16 bases from J, leaving 22 bases between. The CDR3 loop reads CASSQEIDPTGKRYF. Here the CDR3 DNA reads TGCGCCAGCAGCCAAGAAATTGATCCGACGGGTAAGAGGTATTTT.

V usage is TRBV6-1 and J usage is TRBJ2-3; D is unclear. Germline V gene data show CDR1 as MNHNS and CDR2 as SASEGT. This CDR3 is 12 amino acids long. Deletions cut 6 bases from V and 2 bases from J, with 6 bases between. CDR3 DNA sequence: TGTGCCAGCAGGACCTTCACAGATACGCAGTATTTT. Protein product: CASRTFTDTQYF.

The J gene is TRBJ1-1, the V gene TRBV6-5; 7 positions match TRBD1. V shed 6 bases, J shed 4 bases, and the junction held 5 bases outside the gene matches. This CDR3 has 13 residues. From germline, CDR1 is MNHEY and CDR2 SVGAGI. This chain's CDR3 is CASRTGRGTEAFF. The DNA for the CDR3 is TGTGCCAGCAGGACAGGGAGAGGCACTGAAGCTTTCTTT.

Of note for this clone: The junction departs from germline at one end; a sequencing error may be responsible. The genes are TRBV11-2 and TRBJ1-3, with D unclear. The CDR3 consists of 18 residues. The germline CDR1 and CDR2 sequences are SGHAT and FQNNGV. The CDR3 loop is CASTLAPSQRVSGNTIYF. CDR3 bases: TGTGCCAGCACCTTAGCCCCGTCGCAGAGGGTCTCTGGAAACACCATATATTTT.

The genes are TRBV10-1 and TRBJ2-2, with D unresolved. The V gene lost 2 bases and the J gene lost 3 bases, with 7 bases spanning the gap. The CDR3 sequence is 14 residues long. Germline-derived CDR1 and CDR2 are WNHNN and SYGVQD (reference sequence). This CDR3 is CASSEGRDTGELFF. CDR3 DNA: TGCGCCAGCAGTGAGGGAAGGGACACCGGGGAGCTGTTTTTT.

In this sample, this clone turned up once. The genes are TRBV6-1 and TRBJ2-7, with D tentatively TRBD2 (5 bases). Trimming took 4 bases from V and 0 from J, leaving 10 bases between them. The germline V gene encodes CDR1 MNHNS and CDR2 SASEGT. The CDR3 is 14 amino acids. The CDR3 sequence: CASSARAVSYEQYV. CDR3 DNA: TGTGCCAGCAGTGCGAGGGCAGTCTCCTACGAGCAGTACGTC.

V gene TRBV10-2 combines with J gene TRBJ1-2; D uncertain. Germline V gives CDR1 WSHSY, CDR2 SAAADI. Between the trimmed V and J ends, which lost 5 bases and 7 bases, there was a span of 14 bases. The CDR3 extends over 13 amino acids. The CDR3 region has the DNA TGCGCCAGCAGTATTGAGCGGAACGGTGGCTACACCTTC. This codes for CASSIERNGGYTF.

V and J are TRBV25-1 and TRBJ2-5, with 10 bases lining up with TRBD2. In germline, CDR1 is MGHDK, CDR2 SYGVNS. The length of the CDR3 is 16 residues. V shed 4 bases, J shed 1 base, and the junction held 6 bases outside the gene matches. The CDR3 spells CASSAIGLAVQETQYF. CDR3 nucleotides: TGTGCCAGCAGTGCAATCGGACTAGCGGTCCAAGAGACCCAGTACTTC.

The V call is TRBV5-1, the J call TRBJ2-3; possible D gene TRBD2, 6 bases. Germline values: CDR1 SGHRS, CDR2 YFSETQ. The CDR3 loop spans 15 amino acids. Trimming stripped 2 bases from V and 3 bases from J, with 13 bases between. DNA for the CDR3: TGCGCCAGCAGCTTTGGACGCCGGGGGACAGATACGCAGTATTTT. Encoded protein: CASSFGRRGTDTQYF.

The chain is built from TRBV5-1 and TRBJ1-1; D remains unclear. Germline lookup yields CDR1 SGHRS and CDR2 YFSETQ. Deletions cut 4 bases from V and 1 base from J, with 11 bases between. The CDR3 is 14 residues long. This CDR3 is CASSISLSNTEAFF. The CDR3 nucleotides are TGCGCCAGCAGCATTTCCCTATCGAACACTGAAGCTTTCTTT. Complete variable domain (other parts from reference TRBV5-1 and TRBJ1-1): KAGVTQTPRYLIKTRGQQVTLSCSPISGHRSVSWYQQTPGQGLQFLFEYFSETQRNKGNFPGRFSGRQFSNSRSEMNVSTLELGDSALYLCASSISLSNTEAFFGQGTRLTVV.

This clone was seen repeatedly, ten times or more. This chain joins TRBV10-2 and TRBJ1-2; D remains ambiguous. Trimming took off 8 bases at V and 4 bases at J, with 14 bases between the two ends. This CDR3 contains 13 residues. CDR1 and CDR2 from the germline V gene are WSHSY and SAAADI. CDR3 nucleotide sequence: TGCGCCAGCGTGCTTGGGGAGGGCTATGGCTACACCTTC. It encodes CASVLGEGYGYTF.

The chain has TRBV7-2 and TRBJ2-3, with a weak D call TRBD2 (6 bases). The CDR3 totals 16 residues. V lost 6 bases, J lost 2 bases, and 18 bases lay in between. Germline V CDR1 and CDR2: SGHTA, FQGNSA. CDR3 residues: CASSPTSRAYTDTQYF. The CDR3 nucleotides are TGTGCCAGCAGTCCTACTAGCCGGGCGTACACAGATACGCAGTATTTT.

The rearrangement links TRBV5-1 to TRBJ2-5, with a possible D match to TRBD1 (6 bases). V was trimmed by 1 base and J by 11 bases, leaving 15 bases between them. The germline gives CDR1 SGHRS, CDR2 YFSETQ. The CDR3 totals 13 residues. The CDR3 DNA reads TGCGCCAGCAGCTTGTCTGGGGGCCTAGGTCAGTACTTC. Translation gives CASSLSGGLGQYF.

The rearrangement joins TRBV11-2 to TRBJ2-7; D is tentatively TRBD1 or TRBD2 (6 bases each). CDR1 and CDR2 (germline): SGHAT, FQNNGV. This CDR3 contains 17 residues. The germline V and J ends were trimmed by 1 base and 4 bases, with 20 bases remaining between them. CDR3 sequence: CASSLGMGGQERYEQYF. The CDR3, as DNA: TGTGCCAGCAGCTTAGGGATGGGGGGCCAGGAGCGGTACGAGCAGTACTTC.

The chain recombines TRBV5-4 with TRBJ2-3, with 10 positions matching TRBD1. Germline V lookup: CDR1 SGHNT, CDR2 YYREEE (reference sequence). This CDR3 is built from 15 residues. V trimming: 6 bases; J trimming: 5 bases; junction bases outside the gene matches: 9. CDR3 residues: CASTQGTGARDTQYF. The CDR3 coding sequence is TGTGCCAGCACCCAAGGGACAGGGGCGCGAGATACGCAGTATTTT.

The CDR3 DNA sequence: TGTGCCAGCAGCTCCCACCCCGGAGATACGCAGTATTTT. This encodes CASSSHPGDTQYF. The rearrangement uses TRBV11-2 and TRBJ2-3; D remains ambiguous. The CDR3 is made up of 13 amino acids. From germline, CDR1 is SGHAT and CDR2 FQNNGV. The V end lost 4 bases, the J end lost 5 bases, and 10 bases lay between the germline ends. Full variable domain (outside the CDR3, taken from reference TRBV11-2 and TRBJ2-3): EAGVAQSPRYKIIEKRQSVAFWCNPISGHATLYWYQQILGQGPKLLIQFQNNGVVDDSQLPKDRFSAERLKGVDSTLKIQPAKLEDSAVYLCASSSHPGDTQYFGPGTRLTVL.

This rearrangement joins TRBV19 to TRBJ2-5; 9 bases match TRBD2. Germline values: CDR1 LNHDA, CDR2 SQIVND (reference sequence). This CDR3 is 13 amino acids long. V was clipped by 6 bases and J by 5 bases; unmatched bases: 4. The CDR3 DNA follows: TGTGCCAGTAGCACTAGCGGGCGTGAGACCCAGTACTTC. Translation: CASSTSGRETQYF.